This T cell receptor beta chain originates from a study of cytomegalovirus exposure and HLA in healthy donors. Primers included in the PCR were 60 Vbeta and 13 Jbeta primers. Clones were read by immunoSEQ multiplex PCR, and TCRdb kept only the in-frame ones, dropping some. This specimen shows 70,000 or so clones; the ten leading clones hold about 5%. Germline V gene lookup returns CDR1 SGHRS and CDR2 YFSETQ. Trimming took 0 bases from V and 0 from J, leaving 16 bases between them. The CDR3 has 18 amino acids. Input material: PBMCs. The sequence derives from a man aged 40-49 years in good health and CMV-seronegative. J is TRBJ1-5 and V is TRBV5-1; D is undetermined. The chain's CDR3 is CASSLEPTNEYSNQPQHF. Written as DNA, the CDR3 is TGCGCCAGCAGCTTGGAACCGACAAACGAGTATAGCAATCAGCCCCAGCATTTT.